This paragraph covers one T cell receptor (beta chain) sequence. This entry belongs to a study of OX40 agonist ivuxolimab in advanced cancers. Prior autoimmune disease or systemic immunosuppression barred patients. TCRdb's copy holds only in-frame clones and misses some; the assay was immunoSEQ multiplex PCR. The sample lists 71,000 or so clones, over 90% occurring once. CDR3 size: 15 residues. Between the trimmed V and J ends, which lost 4 bases and 2 bases, there was a span of 15 bases. Germline-derived CDR1 and CDR2 are SEHNR and FQNEAQ (reference sequence). This TCR was recovered from an adult with an advanced solid tumor such as melanoma, head and neck, liver or kidney cancer. The chain couples TRBV7-9 to TRBJ2-7; D call uncertain. The sequencing used CD4+ or CD8+ T cells sorted from blood, collected in a trial of the OX40 agonist ivuxolimab. DNA for the CDR3: TGTGCCAGCAGCTCCCTTCAGAAGGGAACCTACGAGCAGTACTTC. Residues: CASSSLQKGTYEQYF.